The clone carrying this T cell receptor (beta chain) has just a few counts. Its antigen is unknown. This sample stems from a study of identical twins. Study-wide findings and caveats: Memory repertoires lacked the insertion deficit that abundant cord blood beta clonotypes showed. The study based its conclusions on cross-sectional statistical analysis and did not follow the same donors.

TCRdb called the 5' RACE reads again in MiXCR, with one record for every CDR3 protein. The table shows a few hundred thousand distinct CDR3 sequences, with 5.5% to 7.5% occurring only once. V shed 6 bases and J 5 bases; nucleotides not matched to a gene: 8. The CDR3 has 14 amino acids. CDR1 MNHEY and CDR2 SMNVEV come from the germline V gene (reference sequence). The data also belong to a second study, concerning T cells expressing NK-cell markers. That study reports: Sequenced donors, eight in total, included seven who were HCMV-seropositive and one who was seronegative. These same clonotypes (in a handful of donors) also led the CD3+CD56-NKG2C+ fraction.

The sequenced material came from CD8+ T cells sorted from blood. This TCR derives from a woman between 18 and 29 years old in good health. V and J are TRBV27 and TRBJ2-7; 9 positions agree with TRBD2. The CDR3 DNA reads TGTGCCAGCAGCTGGGGGACTAGCTATAACGAGCAGTACTTC. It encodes CASSWGTSYNEQYF.